A single sample is the source of the 21 T cell receptor beta chains below, sequenced in a study of OX40 agonist ivuxolimab in advanced cancers. Clones were read by immunoSEQ multiplex PCR, and TCRdb kept only the in-frame ones, dropping some. Among 65,000 to 70,000 clones, 87% were seen once, and the ten largest hold 2.5% to 3%. Here the sequenced sample was CD4+ or CD8+ T cells sorted from blood, taken in a trial of the OX40 agonist ivuxolimab. Receptor source: an adult with an advanced solid tumor such as melanoma, head and neck, liver or kidney cancer.

This sequence joins TRBV7-2 and TRBJ2-5, with D perhaps matching TRBD1 (6 bases). V was shortened by 6 bases and J by 2 bases, with 7 bases between the two germline ends. From germline, CDR1 is SGHTA and CDR2 FQGNSA. The CDR3 runs to 12 residues. Here the CDR3 DNA reads TGTGCCAGCAGGGGACAACAAGAGACCCAGTACTTC. The encoded protein is CASRGQQETQYF.

This clone was detected a few times. The chain joins TRBV7-6 to TRBJ1-5; D may be TRBD1 (5 bases). V was clipped by 1 base and J by 7 bases, with 11 bases between them. This CDR3 spans 14 amino acids. Germline values: CDR1 SGHVS, CDR2 FNYEAQ. CDR3 in amino acids: CASSLGGGDQPQHF. For the CDR3, the DNA is TGTGCCAGCAGCTTAGGGGGTGGGGACCAGCCCCAGCATTTT.

The rearrangement uses TRBV7-2 and TRBJ1-1; D is perhaps TRBD1 (5 bases). Trimming took off 5 bases at V and 2 bases at J, with 12 bases between the two ends. Germline loops: CDR1 SGHTA, CDR2 FQGNSA. CDR3 length equals 14 residues. This CDR3 reads CASSPAGRNTEAFF. The CDR3 bases are TGTGCCAGCAGCCCCGCAGGGCGTAACACTGAAGCTTTCTTT.

The chain is built from TRBV2 and TRBJ1-6; no reliable D call. Deletions cut 6 bases from V and 5 bases from J, with 14 bases between. From germline, CDR1 is SNHLY and CDR2 FYNNEI. CDR3 length: 15 residues. CDR3 DNA sequence: TGTGCCAGCAGACGGGTCGGAAGCGATAATTCACCCCTCCACTTT. It is translated as CASRRVGSDNSPLHF.

The chain employs TRBV5-1 and TRBJ2-7; the match to TRBD2 covers 11 bases. CDR1 and CDR2 (germline): SGHRS, YFSETQ. With 3 bases clipped from V and 0 bases from J, the junction kept 5 bases outside the gene matches. The CDR3 loop spans 16 amino acids. For the CDR3, the DNA is TGCGCCAGCAGCTCCCGACTAGCGGGGAGCTCCTACGAGCAGTACTTC. Amino acid sequence: CASSSRLAGSSYEQYF.

The J gene is TRBJ1-1, the V gene TRBV18, with D possibly TRBD1 on 5 matching bases. Trimming cost V 2 bases and J 5 bases, with 12 bases left between them. This CDR3 spans 14 amino acids. The germline V gene has CDR1 KGHSH and CDR2 LQKENI. CDR3 loop: CASSPRAGGTEAFF. The CDR3 region has the DNA TGTGCCAGCTCACCAAGGGCGGGGGGAACTGAAGCTTTCTTT.

In its sample, this clone was seen a few times. The chain recombines TRBV4-3 with TRBJ1-6, with no clear D. This CDR3 region has 14 residues. V lost 1 base to trimming and J lost 4 bases, with 5 bases between them. In germline, CDR1 is LGHNA, CDR2 YSLEER. The DNA for the CDR3 is TGCGCCAGCAGCCAAGGGGGTTATAATTCACCCCTCCACTTT. Translation gives CASSQGGYNSPLHF.

This chain connects TRBV7-9 to TRBJ1-5; D unclear. This CDR3 is built from 13 residues. Between the trimmed V and J ends, which lost 8 bases and 2 bases, there was a span of 10 bases. CDR1 is SEHNR and CDR2 is FQNEAQ in the germline V gene (reference sequence). CDR3 nucleotide sequence: TGTGCCAGCTCGGCAGACGGCAATCAGCCCCAGCATTTT. Translating gives CASSADGNQPQHF.

This clone appeared a single time. This chain joins TRBV7-2 and TRBJ1-3, with D tentatively TRBD1 (6 bases). Trimming took off 2 bases at V and 4 bases at J, with 9 bases between the two ends. The CDR3 is 14 amino acids. The germline CDR1 and CDR2 sequences are SGHTA and FQGNSA. The chain's CDR3 is CASSLTGWGNTIYF. CDR3 nucleotides: TGTGCCAGCAGCTTAACAGGGTGGGGAAACACCATATATTTT.

The rearrangement uses TRBV5-6 and TRBJ1-3, with D unclear. The germline V and J ends were trimmed by 4 bases and 0 bases, with 14 bases remaining between them. This CDR3 is built from 16 residues. Germline lookup yields CDR1 SGHDT and CDR2 YYEEEE. CDR3 region: CASSERAFVSGNTIYF. In DNA form, the CDR3 reads TGTGCCAGCAGCGAGAGGGCCTTCGTCTCTGGAAACACCATATATTTT.

J is TRBJ2-1 and V is TRBV30; 9 bases line up with TRBD1. V trimming: 5 bases; J trimming: 7 bases; junction bases outside the gene matches: 15. Germline V CDR1 and CDR2: GTSNPN, SVGIG (reference sequence). The CDR3 spans 16 residues. The CDR3 spells CAWEASPGQGINEQFF. The CDR3 nucleotides are TGTGCCTGGGAAGCCTCCCCGGGACAGGGTATTAATGAGCAGTTCTTC.

In its sample, this clone was seen once. The CDR3 reads CASSLWQGASEAFF. DNA of the CDR3: TGTGCCAGCAGCTTGTGGCAGGGGGCTTCTGAAGCTTTCTTT. This sequence joins TRBV5-8 and TRBJ1-1; 8 bases agree with TRBD1. The ends lost 1 base at V and 6 bases at J; junction bases unmatched: 5. CDR3 size: 14 residues. From germline, CDR1 is SGHTS and CDR2 YDEGEE.

This clone was recorded only once. The chain combines TRBV13 with TRBJ2-1; TRBD2 matches 8 bases. Germline CDR1 and CDR2: PRHDT and FYEKMQ (reference sequence). Trimming removed 5 bases from V and 6 bases from J; junction bases left unmatched: 15. The CDR3 extends over 17 amino acids. The CDR3 region is CASSIPTGLVISNEQFF. In DNA, the CDR3 is TGTGCCAGCAGCATACCAACGGGACTAGTGATCTCCAATGAGCAGTTCTTC.

The rearrangement uses TRBV6-5 and TRBJ1-1; D uncertain. CDR1 and CDR2 from the germline V gene are MNHEY and SVGAGI. CDR3 size: 15 residues. V was shortened by 2 bases and J by 1 base, with 11 bases between the two germline ends. Here the CDR3 DNA reads TGTGCCAGCAGTTACGAAAGGGTGGCGAACACTGAAGCTTTCTTT. Its translation is CASSYERVANTEAFF.

The V and J genes are TRBV25-1 and TRBJ2-6; D not resolved. This CDR3 has 14 residues. From germline, CDR1 is MGHDK and CDR2 SYGVNS. The ends were cut back, 7 bases at V and 0 bases at J, with 7 bases in the middle. The CDR3 sequence is CASKVSSGANVLTF. The CDR3 DNA is TGTGCCAGCAAGGTCAGCTCTGGGGCCAACGTCCTGACTTTC. Full variable domain (rest looked up from reference TRBV25-1 and TRBJ2-6): EADIYQTPRYLVIGTGKKITLECSQTMGHDKMYWYQQDPGMELHLIHYSYGVNSTEKGDLSSESTVSRIRTEHFPLTLESARPSHTSQYLCASKVSSGANVLTFGAGSRLTVL.

The chain employs TRBV29-1 and TRBJ2-1, with D possibly being TRBD1 (6 bases). The CDR3 length is 13 residues. Germline V lookup: CDR1 SQVTM, CDR2 ANQGSEA. The V gene lost 4 bases and the J gene lost 4 bases, with 11 bases spanning the gap. The CDR3 sequence is CSVGGPLYNEQFF. CDR3 coding DNA: TGCAGCGTTGGGGGGCCGCTTTACAATGAGCAGTTCTTC.

The V call is TRBV30, the J call TRBJ1-2; D possibly corresponds to TRBD1 (5 bases). This CDR3 has 11 residues. Germline-derived CDR1 and CDR2 are GTSNPN and SVGIG (reference sequence). The CDR3 DNA sequence: TGTGCTGATGGGGGGGGCTATGGCTACACCTTC. As protein: CADGGGYGYTF.

With respect to this clone: Sequence at one end of the junction differs from germline and may be a read error. Other DNA sequences in the same sample also yield this CDR3. The gene calls are TRBV14 and TRBJ2-5; 7 nucleotides agree with TRBD2. Germline CDR1 reads SGHDN; CDR2 reads FVKESK. CDR3 length equals 16 residues. CDR3 residues: CASSQLGGYYQETQYF. CDR3 nucleotides: TGCGCCAGCAGCCAATTGGGGGGGTACTATCAAGAGACCCAGTACTTC.

The chain has TRBV7-8 and TRBJ2-2; 7 positions match TRBD1. J lost 3 bases, V lost 5 bases, and 15 bases had no gene match. The CDR3 covers 18 residues. Germline V gene sequence: CDR1 SGHVS, CDR2 FQNEAQ. As DNA, the CDR3 is TGTGCCAGCAGCCCAACCCGCCGTGTAGGGGGCTACACCGGGGAGCTGTTTTTT. Translation: CASSPTRRVGGYTGELFF.

Concerning this clone: Relative to the germline gene, one junction end is altered; a read error may explain this. This sequence joins TRBV4-3 and TRBJ2-7; D is unresolved. CDR1 is LGHNA, CDR2 YSLEER, per germline. The CDR3 length is 16 residues. This chain's CDR3 is CASSKDEQLSSYEQYF. In DNA, the CDR3 is TGCGCCAGCAGCAAAGACGAACAGTTGAGCTCCTACGAGCAGTACTTC.

The CDR3 DNA sequence: TGTGCCAGCAGCCCCCTACAGGGTTCCTACGAGCAGTACTTC. Residues: CASSPLQGSYEQYF. The chain has TRBV9 and TRBJ2-7; D may be TRBD1 (6 bases). Germline CDR1 reads SGDLS; CDR2 reads YYNGEE. Trimming took off 4 bases at V and 1 base at J, with 12 bases between the two ends. The CDR3 is made up of 14 amino acids.